The source of this T cell receptor beta chain is a study of breast tumors, draining lymph nodes, adjacent tissues. This clonotype appeared many times. What it recognizes is unknown. With 2 bases removed from V and 2 bases from J, the gap between germline ends came to 9 bases. Per germline, CDR1 SGDLS and CDR2 YYNGEE. The CDR3 has 14 residues. Breast cancer patients provided tissue from their axillary draining lymph nodes. The study, taken as a whole, reports: Tumor repertoires ranked between lymph nodes and nontumor tissue in diversity, with V and J gene preferences. Tumor and nontumor repertoires were significantly more similar in luminal-like than in basal-like breast cancer. Data only fit, rather than demonstrated, lymph node origin of most tumor T cells. Findings are consistent with lymph node origin and intratumoral expansion of most tumor T cells.

MiXCR, applied by TCRdb to the multiplex PCR reads, yields one record per CDR3 protein. The table has about 130,000 distinct CDR3 sequences, approximately 22% seen once. This clonotype originated in a female donor with breast cancer. Some clones in this sample may be carry-over from other donors' samples. The sequenced material came from axillary lymph node tissue. V usage is TRBV9 and J usage is TRBJ2-3; possibly TRBD2 for D (6 bases). For the CDR3, the DNA is TGTGCCAGCAGCGTTAGCGGAAACACAGATACGCAGTATTTT. The encoded protein is CASSVSGNTDTQYF.